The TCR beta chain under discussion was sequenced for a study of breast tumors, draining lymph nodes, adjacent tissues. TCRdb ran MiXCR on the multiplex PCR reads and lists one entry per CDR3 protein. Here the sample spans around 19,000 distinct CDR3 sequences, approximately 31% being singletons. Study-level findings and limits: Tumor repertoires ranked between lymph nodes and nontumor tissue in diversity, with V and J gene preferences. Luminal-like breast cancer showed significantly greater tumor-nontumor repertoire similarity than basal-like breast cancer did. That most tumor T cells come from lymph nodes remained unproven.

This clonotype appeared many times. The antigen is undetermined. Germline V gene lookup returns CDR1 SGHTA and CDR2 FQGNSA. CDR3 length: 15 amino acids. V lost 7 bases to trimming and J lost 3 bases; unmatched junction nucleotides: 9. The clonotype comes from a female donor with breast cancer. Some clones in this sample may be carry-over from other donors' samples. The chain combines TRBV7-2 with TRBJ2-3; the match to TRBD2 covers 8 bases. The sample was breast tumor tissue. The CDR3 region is CASNRRSGGTDTQYF. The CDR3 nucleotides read TGTGCCAGCAACCGCAGATCGGGAGGGACAGATACGCAGTATTTT.